What follows describes a single T cell receptor beta chain. The antigen this receptor binds is unknown. Per-base qualities were not stored, and no clone one base away is much larger. TCR CDR3 regions were amplified from genomic DNA by multiplex PCR using the deep immunoSEQ assay. Extracted genomic DNA from each cell subset was distributed evenly across all wells of several immunoSEQ 96-well plates, and each plate was treated as a replicate. For sorted subsets, each replicate PCR was loaded with around 200 ng genomic DNA, equivalent to approximately 27,000 T cell genomes. The purified libraries were quantified using a Qubit 3.0 fluorometer, sized with a Bioanalyzer 2100, and then quantified again using the KAPA Library Quantification kit. A separate single-read 150-cycle Illumina NextSeq 550 flow cell was used to sequence each immunoSEQ 96-well plate. In the source study's methods: Because only junctional sequences without quality scores were contained in the immunoSEQ output, filtering matching that applied to full-length reads could not be performed. To assign V/J genes and CDR3, sequences were annotated against IMGT germline references using PyIR, a Python wrapper for IgBLAST v1.9. Reads were removed for weak V/J assignments (E-value above 1e-6), missing CDR3, stop codons, out-of-frame junctions, or ambiguous translated residues. V3J clonotypes were defined by identical inferred V gene, J gene, and CDR3 amino acid sequence. Percentage overlap between repertoires was computed as shared unique clonotypes divided by the size of the smaller repertoire. Richness of each repertoire was evaluated using RTK rarefaction, the Chao1 estimator, and Recon v2.1 estimates of unobserved clonotypes. Generation probabilities were computed with OLGA for all TCRbeta clonotypes obtained by the gDNA method from a few donors. This immuneACCESS table, as held by TCRdb, lists in-frame sequences with V and J called but not all clones. Of the missing ones, under half trace to an unresolved V gene in checked studies; the others have no known cause. V and J calls and clone size are those listed in that table; D and trimming were worked out from the DNA. A total of about 2 million clones appear in this sample, about 95% of them only once. Approximately 1% of the sample goes to the ten largest clones.

The source of the sample is a study of shared clonotypes between healthy human individuals (dated by TCRdb to 2019 to 2021). General notes on the study: Three men and two women, aged 18 to 49 years, made up the cohort. For each donor, CD4 naive and CD4 memory were each run on three plates, CD8 naive on two plates, and CD8 memory on one plate. Blood TCR repertoires of several healthy adults were deeply sequenced to estimate repertoire size and the extent of clonotype sharing between individuals. To increase sequencing depth and limit assay-specific biases, TCR repertoire library preparation and sequencing were carried out by different laboratories using diverse techniques. Leukapheresis yielded between about 0.94 and 10 billion PBMCs per donor. Study-wide conclusions, independent of this receptor: Even with the large sequencing depth, rarefaction of the sorted-subset datasets indicated that sequencing was incomplete. Naive subsets generally had larger estimated clonotype richness than memory subsets did. Because the study included a small number of donors, the genetic and exposure-history diversity represented was limited. Across a few donors, about 5.2% of naive CD4, approximately 3.6% of naive CD8, 2.3% of memory CD4, and 0.3% to 0.45% of memory CD8 clonotypes were shared. Based on pairwise subsampling, the degree of clonotype sharing among donors was expected to be affected by sequencing depth. Sampling was limited to blood, and TCR repertoires in tissue likely differ from TCR repertoires in blood. Compared with non-shared clonotypes, clonotypes shared by all four sorted-subset donors had higher generation probabilities.

CD8 naive samples were obtained by positive selection for CCR7 among CD45RO-negative cells, yielding a CD45RA+CCR7+ population from which TemRA cells were excluded. Healthy HIV-negative adults with no recently reported acute infections or vaccinations were included as donors. All donors were Caucasian adults living in Nashville, Tennessee, USA. Blood was collected by leukapheresis, and PBMCs were isolated by Ficoll-Histopaque density gradient centrifugation and then cryopreserved in liquid nitrogen vapor phase. Purity and quantity of every magnetically sorted T cell population were checked by analytical flow cytometry. Genomic DNA was isolated from every sorted fraction and measured by UV absorbance on a Nanodrop 2000c. The CDR3 goes from the cysteine to the phenylalanine over 15 residues. This entry keeps only the CDR3 DNA: 45 bases, framed from base 1. CDR1 SEHNR and CDR2 FQNEAQ were looked up in the germline V gene (reference sequence). Trimmed from V: 4 bases; trimmed from J: 3 bases; junction bases lacking a gene match: 6.

This sequence uses TRBV7-9 and TRBJ1-1, with 9 middle bases fitting TRBD1. The origin of this receptor is a man in his late teens or twenties in good health. Sequences were obtained from naive CD8+ T cells sorted from blood. What this sample's cell subset or site label stands for: CD45RA+CCR7+. The DNA sequence is as follows: TGTGCCAGCAGCTCTACAGGGGGCGCGGACACTGAAGCTTTCTTT. Translated, it reads CASSSTGGADTEAFF.